The present T cell receptor beta chain was sequenced within a study of cytomegalovirus exposure and HLA in healthy donors. The CDR3 sequence is 15 residues long. V was clipped by 4 bases and J by 2 bases; unmatched bases: 5. Germline lookup yields CDR1 MNHNS and CDR2 SASEGT. The repertoire was sequenced with immunoSEQ multiplex PCR; TCRdb's copy has only in-frame clones and lacks some. The sample shows 90,000 to 150,000 clones, 88% of them seen only once. The V call is TRBV6-1, the J call TRBJ2-3; 8 bases match TRBD1. Sequences were obtained from PBMCs. This receptor was identified in a woman aged 18-35 years in good health and CMV-seropositive. Here the CDR3 DNA reads TGTGCCAGCAGTGTCGTGCAGGGGGCCACAGATACGCAGTATTTT. Translating it yields CASSVVQGATDTQYF.